This TCR beta chain originates from a study of T cells in Graves' hyperthyroidism and ophthalmopathy. On the study more broadly: Peripheral blood was acquired at first diagnosis, ahead of any therapy whatsoever.

Details on this clonotype: What it recognizes is unknown.

The study's findings and limits: Ophthalmopathy was predicted by the model a median of around 5.9 months ahead of onset. Among thyroid clonotypes expanded above 0.001, most also appeared in blood. Patients with ophthalmopathy were separated from those with stable hyperthyroidism by a 13 V-J model.

Template material for amplifying TCR beta CDR3 regions consisted of RNA transcripts. First-round RT-PCR targeting the TCR CDR3 was performed with the HTBI primer set. One entry per CDR3 protein results from TCRdb running MiXCR on the multiplex PCR reads. Of roughly 560,000 distinct CDR3 sequences listed, roughly 15% are singletons. Trimming took 0 bases from V and 5 from J, leaving 19 bases between them. This CDR3 has 17 amino acids. The germline CDR1 and CDR2 sequences are MNHEY and SVGAGI. J is TRBJ1-1 and V is TRBV6-5, with D maybe TRBD1 (6 bases). This receptor was taken from a woman in her thirties or forties with Graves' ophthalmopathy. The sequenced sample consisted of blood. In nucleotides, the CDR3 is TGTGCCAGCAGTTACTCGAAGTCTCTCACAGGGTGGACTGAAGCTTTCTTT. Amino acid sequence: CASSYSKSLTGWTEAFF.